This T cell receptor (beta chain) derives from a study of T cells in localized non-small cell lung cancer. Overall study findings and caveats: Analysis by sequencing included only one tumor region, so heterogeneity remains possible. Maximal T cell clonality occurred in uninvolved adjacent lung, with tumor ranking below it. A median of roughly 50 of the top 100 tumor clones appeared in adjacent lung, which was paired and uninvolved.

CDR1 is LNHDA and CDR2 is SQIVND in the germline V gene (reference sequence). The length of the CDR3 is 14 residues. Trimming pared 1 base from V and 11 bases from J, leaving 17 bases between. Measured with immunoSEQ multiplex PCR; TCRdb has only the in-frame clones, and not every one. This repertoire shows more than 12,000 clones, approximately 85% found once; its top ten account for approximately 4%. Worth noting for this clone: Its specificity is unknown.

This receptor was obtained from a woman aged 35-75 years with stage I lung adenocarcinoma. The V and J genes are TRBV19 and TRBJ1-1, with TRBD1 as a possible D gene (6 bases). Sequencing used peripheral blood, obtained before any cancer treatment. The CDR3 bases are TGTGCCAGTAGTATAGCGGGGGCCAAAACCCCCGCTTTCTTT. Residues: CASSIAGAKTPAFF.